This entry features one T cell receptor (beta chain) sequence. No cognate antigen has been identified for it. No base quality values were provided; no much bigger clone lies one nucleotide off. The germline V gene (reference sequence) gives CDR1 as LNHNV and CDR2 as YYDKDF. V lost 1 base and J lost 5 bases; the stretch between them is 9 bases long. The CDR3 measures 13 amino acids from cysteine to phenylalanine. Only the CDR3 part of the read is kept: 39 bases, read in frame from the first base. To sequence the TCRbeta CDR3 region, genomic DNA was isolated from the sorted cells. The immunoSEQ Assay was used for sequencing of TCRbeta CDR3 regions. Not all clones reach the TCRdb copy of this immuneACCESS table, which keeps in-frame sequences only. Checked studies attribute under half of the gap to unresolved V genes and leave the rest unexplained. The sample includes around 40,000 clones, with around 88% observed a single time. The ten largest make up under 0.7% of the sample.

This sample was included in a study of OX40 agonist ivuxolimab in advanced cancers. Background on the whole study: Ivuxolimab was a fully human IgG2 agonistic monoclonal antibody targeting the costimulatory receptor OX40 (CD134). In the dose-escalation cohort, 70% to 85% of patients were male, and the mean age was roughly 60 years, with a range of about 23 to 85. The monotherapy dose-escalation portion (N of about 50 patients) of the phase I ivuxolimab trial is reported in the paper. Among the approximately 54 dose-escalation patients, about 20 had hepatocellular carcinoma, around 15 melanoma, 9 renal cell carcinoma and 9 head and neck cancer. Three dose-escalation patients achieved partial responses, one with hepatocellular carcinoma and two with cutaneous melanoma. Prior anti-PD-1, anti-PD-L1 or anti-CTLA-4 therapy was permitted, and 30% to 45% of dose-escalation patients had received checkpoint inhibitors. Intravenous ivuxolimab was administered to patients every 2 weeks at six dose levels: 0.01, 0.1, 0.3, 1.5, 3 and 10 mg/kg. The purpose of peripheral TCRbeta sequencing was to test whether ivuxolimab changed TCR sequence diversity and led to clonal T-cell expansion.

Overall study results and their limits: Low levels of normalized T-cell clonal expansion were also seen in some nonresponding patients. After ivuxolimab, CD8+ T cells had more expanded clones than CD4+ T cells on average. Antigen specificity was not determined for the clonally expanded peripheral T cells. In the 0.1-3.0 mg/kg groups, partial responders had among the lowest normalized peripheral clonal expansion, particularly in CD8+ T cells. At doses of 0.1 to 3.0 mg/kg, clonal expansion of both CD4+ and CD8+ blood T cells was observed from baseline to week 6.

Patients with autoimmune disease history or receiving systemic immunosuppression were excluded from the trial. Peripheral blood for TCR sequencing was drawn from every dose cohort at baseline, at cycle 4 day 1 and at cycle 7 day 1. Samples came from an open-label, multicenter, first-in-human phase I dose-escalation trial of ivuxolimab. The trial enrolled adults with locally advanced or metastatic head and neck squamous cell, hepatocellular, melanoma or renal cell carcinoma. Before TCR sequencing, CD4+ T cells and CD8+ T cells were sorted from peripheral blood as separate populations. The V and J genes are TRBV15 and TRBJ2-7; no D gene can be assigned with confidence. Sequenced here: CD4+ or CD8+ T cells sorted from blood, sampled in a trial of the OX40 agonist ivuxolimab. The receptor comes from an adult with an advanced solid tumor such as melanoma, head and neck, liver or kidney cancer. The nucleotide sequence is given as TGTGCCACCAGCAGAGTGCAGTGGGACGAGCAGTACTTC. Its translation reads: CATSRVQWDEQYF.